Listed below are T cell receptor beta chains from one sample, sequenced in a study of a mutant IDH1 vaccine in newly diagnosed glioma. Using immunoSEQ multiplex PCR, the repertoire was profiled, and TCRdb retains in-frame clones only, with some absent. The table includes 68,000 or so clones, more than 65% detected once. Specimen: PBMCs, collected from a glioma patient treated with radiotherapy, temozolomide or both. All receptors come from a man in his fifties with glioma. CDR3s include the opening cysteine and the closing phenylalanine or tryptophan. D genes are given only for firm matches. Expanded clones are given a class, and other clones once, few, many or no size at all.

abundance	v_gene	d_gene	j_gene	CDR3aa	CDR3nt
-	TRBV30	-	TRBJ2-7	CAWSGLSYEQYF	TGTGCCTGGAGTGGACTTTCCTACGAGCAGTACTTC
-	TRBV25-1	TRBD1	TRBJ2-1	CASSPLGDRGRDEQFF	TGTGCCAGCAGTCCATTGGGGGACAGGGGGCGAGATGAGCAGTTCTTC
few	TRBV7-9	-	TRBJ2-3	CASTVTWDITTTDTQYF	TGTGCCAGCACCGTTACTTGGGACATCACTACAACAGATACGCAGTATTTT
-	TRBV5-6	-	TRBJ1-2	CASSDERGGGYTF	TGTGCCAGCAGCGATGAGAGGGGAGGAGGCTACACCTTC
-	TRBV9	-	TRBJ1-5	CARPRAQHF	TGTGCCAGACCAAGGGCCCAGCATTTT
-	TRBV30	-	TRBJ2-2	CACVNRRGTGELFF	TGTGCCTGTGTGAACAGGCGGGGCACCGGGGAGCTGTTTTTT
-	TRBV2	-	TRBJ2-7	CASSEQAEFLYEQYF	TGTGCCAGCAGTGAACAGGCAGAATTCCTCTACGAGCAGTACTTC
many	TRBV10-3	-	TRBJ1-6	CAISEKEVEKNSPLHF	TGTGCCATCAGTGAGAAAGAAGTGGAAAAGAATTCACCCCTCCACTTT
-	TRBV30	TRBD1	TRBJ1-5	CAWSGGGSQPQHF	TGTGCCTGGAGTGGAGGGGGCTCTCAGCCCCAGCATTTT
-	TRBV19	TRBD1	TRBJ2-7	CASSIAGTGVEQYF	TGTGCCAGTAGTATCGCCGGGACAGGGGTCGAGCAGTACTTC
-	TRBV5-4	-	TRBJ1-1	CASSLNRDTYTEAFF	TGTGCCAGCAGCTTAAACCGGGACACCTACACTGAAGCTTTCTTT
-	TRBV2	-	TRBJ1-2	CASNSGSGLFGYTF	TGTGCCAGCAACTCGGGGTCCGGACTATTTGGCTACACCTTC
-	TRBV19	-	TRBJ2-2	CASSQSAWGTGELFF	TGTGCCAGTAGTCAAAGCGCCTGGGGAACCGGGGAGCTGTTTTTT
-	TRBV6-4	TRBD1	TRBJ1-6	CASKRDRGYNSPLHF	TGTGCCAGCAAGCGGGACAGGGGTTATAATTCACCCCTCCACTTT
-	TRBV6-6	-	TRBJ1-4	CASSLGGIEKLFF	TGTGCCAGCAGTTTAGGGGGGATTGAAAAACTGTTTTTT
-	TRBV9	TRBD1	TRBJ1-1	CASSGGTGLTEAFF	TGTGCCAGCAGCGGGGGGACAGGGTTAACTGAAGCTTTCTTT
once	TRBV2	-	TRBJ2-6	CASGGAFGANVLTF	TGTGCCAGCGGAGGGGCTTTTGGGGCCAACGTCCTGACTTTC
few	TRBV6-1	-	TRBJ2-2	CATTDRAGAGELFF	TGTGCCACCACGGACAGGGCGGGGGCCGGGGAGCTGTTTTTT
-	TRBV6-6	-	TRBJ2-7	CASSYSKSARSYEQYF	TGTGCCAGCAGTTACTCGAAGTCGGCCCGCTCCTACGAGCAGTACTTC
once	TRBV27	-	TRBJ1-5	CASSSGNQPQHF	TGTGCCAGCAGTTCCGGCAATCAGCCCCAGCATTTT
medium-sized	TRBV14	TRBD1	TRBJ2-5	CASSQLPGTGGRETQYF	TGTGCCAGCAGCCAACTCCCCGGGACAGGGGGCCGGGAGACCCAGTACTTC
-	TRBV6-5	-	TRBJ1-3	CASRTGNTIYF	TGTGCCAGCAGGACGGGAAACACCATATATTTT
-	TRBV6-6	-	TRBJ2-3	CASSYTTRETQYF	TGTGCCAGCAGTTACACCACTAGGGAAACGCAGTATTTT
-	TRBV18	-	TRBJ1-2	CASSPGPGIDYGYTF	TGTGCCAGCTCACCGGGGCCGGGTATAGACTATGGCTACACCTTC
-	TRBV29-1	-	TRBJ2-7	CSVEDSNSAYEQYF	TGCAGCGTTGAAGATAGTAACAGTGCCTACGAGCAGTACTTC
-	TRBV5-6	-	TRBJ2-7	CASMRSPTYEQYF	TGTGCCAGCATGCGGAGTCCGACCTACGAGCAGTACTTC
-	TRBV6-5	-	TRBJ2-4	CASSSRQILAKNIQYF	TGTGCCAGCAGTTCCCGACAGATTTTAGCCAAAAACATTCAGTACTTC
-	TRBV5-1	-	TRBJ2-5	CASSSQGEETQYF	TGCGCCAGCAGCTCCCAGGGCGAGGAGACCCAGTACTTC
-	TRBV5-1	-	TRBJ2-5	CASSLALGRETQYF	TGCGCCAGCAGCTTGGCCTTGGGTCGCGAGACCCAGTACTTC
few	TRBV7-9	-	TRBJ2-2	CASSPGLHGELFF	TGTGCCAGCAGCCCGGGACTGCACGGGGAGCTGTTTTTT
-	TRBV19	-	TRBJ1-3	CAVRSGNTIYF	TGTGCCGTCCGCTCTGGAAACACCATATATTTT
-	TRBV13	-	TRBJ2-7	CASSLNRDYEQYF	TGTGCCAGCAGCCTAAACAGGGACTACGAGCAGTACTTC
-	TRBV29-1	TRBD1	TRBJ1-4	CSAGQGGEKLFF	TGCAGCGCGGGACAGGGTGGCGAAAAACTGTTTTTT
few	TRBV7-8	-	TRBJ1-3	CASRERNSGNTIYF	TGTGCCAGCAGGGAGAGGAACTCTGGAAACACCATATATTTT
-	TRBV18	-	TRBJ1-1	CAGRGRSSGNTEAFF	TGTGCCGGTCGAGGAAGGTCCTCAGGGAACACTGAAGCTTTCTTT
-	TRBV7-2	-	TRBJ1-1	CASSRPGDLAPAFF	TGTGCCAGCAGCCGACCAGGGGACTTGGCCCCAGCTTTCTTT
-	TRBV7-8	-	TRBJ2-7	CASSLDPDSYEQYF	TGTGCCAGCAGCTTAGATCCAGACTCCTACGAGCAGTACTTC
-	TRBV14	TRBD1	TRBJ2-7	CASSRDRGNEQYF	TGTGCCAGCAGTCGGGACAGGGGGAACGAGCAGTACTTC
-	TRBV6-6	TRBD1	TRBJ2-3	CASRSPGGPDTQYF	TGTGCCAGCAGATCCCCAGGGGGCCCAGATACGCAGTATTTT
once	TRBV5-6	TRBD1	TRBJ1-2	CASSLIGTAYNYGYTF	TGTGCCAGCAGCTTAATTGGGACAGCTTACAACTATGGCTACACCTTC
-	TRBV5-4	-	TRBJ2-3	CASSTGSGLRDTQYF	TGTGCCAGCAGCACCGGGAGCGGGTTGCGGGATACGCAGTATTTT
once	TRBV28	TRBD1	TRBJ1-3	CASSIAGQGADTIYF	TGTGCCAGCAGCATTGCGGGACAGGGGGCGGACACCATATATTTT
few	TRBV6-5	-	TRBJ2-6	CASSLDSSGANVLTF	TGTGCCAGCAGTCTCGACAGCTCTGGGGCCAACGTCCTGACTTTC
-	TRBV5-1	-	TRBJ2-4	CASSLDEAKNIQYF	TGCGCCAGCAGCTTGGATGAAGCCAAAAACATTCAGTACTTC
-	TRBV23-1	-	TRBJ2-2	CAHFVLIEANTGELFF	TGCGCCCACTTCGTCCTAATCGAAGCGAACACCGGGGAGCTGTTTTTT
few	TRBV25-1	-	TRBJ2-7	CASRDSYEQYF	TGTGCCAGCAGGGATTCCTACGAGCAGTACTTC
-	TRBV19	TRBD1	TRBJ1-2	CASSTETGSSYGYTF	TGTGCCAGTAGTACCGAGACAGGGTCGTCGTATGGCTACACCTTC
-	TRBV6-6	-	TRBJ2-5	CASSYRGETQYF	TGTGCCAGCAGTTACCGGGGGGAGACCCAGTACTTC
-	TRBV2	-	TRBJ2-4	CAGRRNLAKNIQYF	TGTGCCGGGAGGAGAAACTTAGCCAAAAACATTCAGTACTTC
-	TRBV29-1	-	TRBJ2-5	CSVPRGRTQYF	TGCAGCGTTCCCCGAGGTAGGACCCAGTACTTC
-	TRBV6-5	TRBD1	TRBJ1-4	CASKLQGSEKLFF	TGTGCCAGCAAGTTACAGGGGAGTGAAAAACTGTTTTTT
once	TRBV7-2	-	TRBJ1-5	CASSLSGVSNQPQHF	TGTGCCAGCAGCTTATCAGGGGTTAGCAATCAGCCCCAGCATTTT
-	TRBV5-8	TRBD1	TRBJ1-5	CASSKRQGAGQPQHF	TGTGCCAGCAGCAAACGACAGGGGGCAGGCCAGCCCCAGCATTTT
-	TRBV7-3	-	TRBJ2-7	CASSLTGDGYEQYF	TGTGCCAGCAGCTTAACAGGGGATGGCTACGAGCAGTACTTC
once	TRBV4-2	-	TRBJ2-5	CASSTRLQETQYF	TGTGCCAGCAGCACTAGACTACAAGAGACCCAGTACTTC
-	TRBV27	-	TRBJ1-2	CASSLTGDYGYTF	TGTGCCAGCAGCCTGACAGGCGACTATGGCTACACCTTC
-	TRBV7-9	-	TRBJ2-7	CASSSSGFSYEQYF	TGTGCCAGCAGCTCCTCAGGGTTCTCCTACGAGCAGTACTTC
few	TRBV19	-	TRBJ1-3	CASSIGRTGNTIYF	TGTGCCAGTAGTATAGGGCGGACTGGAAACACCATATATTTT
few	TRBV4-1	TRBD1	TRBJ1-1	CASSHTGAMNTEAFF	TGCGCCAGCAGCCACACAGGGGCGATGAACACTGAAGCTTTCTTT